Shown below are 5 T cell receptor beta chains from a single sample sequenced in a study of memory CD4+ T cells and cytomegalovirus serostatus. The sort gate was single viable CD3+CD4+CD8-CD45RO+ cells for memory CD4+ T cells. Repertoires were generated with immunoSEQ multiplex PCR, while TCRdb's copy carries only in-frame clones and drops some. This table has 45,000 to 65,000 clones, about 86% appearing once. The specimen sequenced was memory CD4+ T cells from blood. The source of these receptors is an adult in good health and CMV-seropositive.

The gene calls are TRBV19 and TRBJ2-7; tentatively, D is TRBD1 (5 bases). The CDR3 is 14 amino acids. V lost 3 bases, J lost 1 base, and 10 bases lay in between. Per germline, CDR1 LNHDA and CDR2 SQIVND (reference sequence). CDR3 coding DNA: TGTGCCAGTAGTATTGGGCAGGGATCCTACGAGCAGTACTTC. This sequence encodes CASSIGQGSYEQYF.

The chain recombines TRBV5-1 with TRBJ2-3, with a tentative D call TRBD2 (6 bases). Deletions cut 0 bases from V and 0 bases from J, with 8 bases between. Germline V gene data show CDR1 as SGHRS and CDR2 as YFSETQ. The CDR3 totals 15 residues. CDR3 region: CASSLAAGSTDTQYF. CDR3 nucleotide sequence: TGCGCCAGCAGCTTGGCCGCGGGAAGCACAGATACGCAGTATTTT.

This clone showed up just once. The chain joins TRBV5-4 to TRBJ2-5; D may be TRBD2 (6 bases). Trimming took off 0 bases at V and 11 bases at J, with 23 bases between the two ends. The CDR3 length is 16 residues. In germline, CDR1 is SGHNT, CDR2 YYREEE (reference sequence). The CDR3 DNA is TGTGCCAGCAGCTTGGAGGAGGGTTCTGAGATACCGACGCAGTACTTC. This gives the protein CASSLEEGSEIPTQYF.

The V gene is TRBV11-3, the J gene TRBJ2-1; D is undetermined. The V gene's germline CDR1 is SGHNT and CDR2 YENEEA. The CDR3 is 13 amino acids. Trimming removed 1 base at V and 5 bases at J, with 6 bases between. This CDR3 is CASSLGLHNEQFF. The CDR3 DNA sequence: TGTGCCAGCAGCTTAGGGCTCCACAATGAGCAGTTCTTC.

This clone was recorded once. In DNA, the CDR3 is TGTGCCAGCTCACCGATGGCAGGGAAGCAGGCTGGCTACACCTTC. It specifies CASSPMAGKQAGYTF. The chain joins TRBV18 to TRBJ1-2; D is perhaps TRBD1 (5 bases). The CDR3 is 15 residues long. Per the germline V gene, CDR1 is KGHSH and CDR2 is LQKENI. V lost 3 bases and J 7 bases, leaving 18 bases between the germline ends.